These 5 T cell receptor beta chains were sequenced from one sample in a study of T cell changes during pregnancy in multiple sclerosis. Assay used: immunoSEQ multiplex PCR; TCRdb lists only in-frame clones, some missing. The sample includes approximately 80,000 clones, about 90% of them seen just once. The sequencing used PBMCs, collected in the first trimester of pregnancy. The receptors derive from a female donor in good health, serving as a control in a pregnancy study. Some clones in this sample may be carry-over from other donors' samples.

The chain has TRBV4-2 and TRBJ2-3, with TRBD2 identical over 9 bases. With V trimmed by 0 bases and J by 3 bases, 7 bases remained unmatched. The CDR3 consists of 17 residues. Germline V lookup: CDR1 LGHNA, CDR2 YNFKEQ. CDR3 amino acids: CASSQDGPSGDTDTQYF. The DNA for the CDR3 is TGTGCCAGCAGCCAAGATGGGCCTAGCGGGGATACAGATACGCAGTATTTT.

The CDR3 bases are TGTGCCAGCAGCTTAGTCGCAGGGTCTTTCGCTGAAGCTTTCTTT. Its protein product is CASSLVAGSFAEAFF. V and J are TRBV11-2 and TRBJ1-1, with a possible D match to TRBD1 (5 bases). The V gene's germline CDR1 is SGHAT and CDR2 FQNNGV. V lost 1 base to trimming and J lost 6 bases, with 15 bases between them. This CDR3 region has 15 residues.

CDR3 DNA: TGCGCCAGCAGCCAAGGGGCAGGGAGGTTCCCGAACACTGAAGCTTTCTTT. Protein: CASSQGAGRFPNTEAFF. V usage is TRBV4-1 and J usage is TRBJ1-1; D might be TRBD1 (5 bases). V dropped 1 base and J dropped 1 base, with 16 bases sitting between them. This CDR3 region has 17 residues. The germline gives CDR1 MGHRA, CDR2 YSYEKL.

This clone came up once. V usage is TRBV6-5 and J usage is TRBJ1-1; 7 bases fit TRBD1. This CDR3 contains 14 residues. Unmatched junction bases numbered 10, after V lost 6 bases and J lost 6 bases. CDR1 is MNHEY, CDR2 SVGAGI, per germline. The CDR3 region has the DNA TGTGCCAGCAGCCGCGACAGGGAGTTGGCTGAAGCTTTCTTT. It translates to CASSRDRELAEAFF.

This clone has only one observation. DNA of the CDR3: TGTGCCAGCAGGGGACAGGGGGGCAATCAGCCCCAGCATTTT. This sequence encodes CASRGQGGNQPQHF. V is TRBV6-5 and J is TRBJ1-5; 11 nucleotides align to TRBD1. The V gene end was trimmed by 6 bases and the J gene end by 2 bases; junction bases not matched to a gene: 0. The CDR3 has 14 residues. Looked up from germline, CDR1 is MNHEY and CDR2 is SVGAGI.